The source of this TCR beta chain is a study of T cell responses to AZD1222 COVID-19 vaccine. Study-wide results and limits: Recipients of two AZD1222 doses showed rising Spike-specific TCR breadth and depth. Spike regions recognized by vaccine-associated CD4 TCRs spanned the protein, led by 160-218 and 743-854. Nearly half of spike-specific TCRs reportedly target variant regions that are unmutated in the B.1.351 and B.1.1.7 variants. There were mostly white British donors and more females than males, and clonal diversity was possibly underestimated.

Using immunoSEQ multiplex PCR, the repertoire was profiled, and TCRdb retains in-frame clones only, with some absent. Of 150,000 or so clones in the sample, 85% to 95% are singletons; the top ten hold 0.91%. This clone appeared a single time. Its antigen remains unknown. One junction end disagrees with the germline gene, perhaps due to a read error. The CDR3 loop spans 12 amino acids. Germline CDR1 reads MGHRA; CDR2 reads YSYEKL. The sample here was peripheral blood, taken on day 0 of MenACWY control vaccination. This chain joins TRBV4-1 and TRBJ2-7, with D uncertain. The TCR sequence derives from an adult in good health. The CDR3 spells CASSPDSYEQYF. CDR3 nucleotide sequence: TGCGCCAGTAGCCCGGACTCCTACGAGCAGTACTTC.